The T cell receptor (beta chain) under discussion was sequenced for a study of identical twins. General study findings and limits: The models gave estimates that fell short of the out-of-frame TCR alpha sharing seen in monozygotic twins.

J gave up 6 bases and V 0 bases, and 4 bases lay outside the gene matches. CDR1 and CDR2 (germline): DFQATT, SNEGSKA (reference sequence). This CDR3 is built from 14 residues. Unique molecular identifiers were present on the cDNA, which also gained a universal primer site by template switching. TCRdb reanalysed the 5' RACE reads using MiXCR and keeps one entry per CDR3 protein. The sample carries around 1.7 million distinct CDR3 sequences, about 31% recorded once. On this clonotype: Its antigen is currently unknown.

This chain connects TRBV20-1 to TRBJ1-5; 8 nucleotides match TRBD1. Sequencing input: cord blood. The receptor's source is a newborn girl in good health. As DNA, the CDR3 is TGCAGTGCTAGAGAGGCGCAGGGGGCTCAGCCCCAGCATTTT. Translation gives CSAREAQGAQPQHF.